The clone carrying this T cell receptor (beta chain) was seen a handful of times. Its antigen remains unidentified. The junction departs from germline at one end; a sequencing error may be responsible. This sample is part of a study of cytomegalovirus exposure and HLA in healthy donors. Whole-study results and caveats: Apparent HLA restriction characterized most CMV-associated TCR beta chains in a later analysis. Accounts indicate the classifier identified cytomegalovirus status with strong specificity and sensitivity. Clonal expansion, a later analysis showed, was greater in HLA-associated TCR beta chains than in equally common others.

CDR1 is SGHRS and CDR2 is YFSETQ in the germline V gene. CDR3 length: 15 residues. The study ran its PCR with 60 Vbeta and 13 Jbeta primers. In the original analysis: A follow-up analysis tallied about 80 million unique TCR beta chains, roughly 11 million shared. The repertoire was sequenced with immunoSEQ multiplex PCR; TCRdb's copy has only in-frame clones and lacks some. D and trimming were read from the DNA, whereas the V and J calls and clone size are those reported in that table. Of over 100,000 clones in the sample, 81% were seen once. Source material: PBMCs. This TCR was recovered from a woman aged 25-40 years in good health and CMV-seronegative. V gene TRBV5-1 combines with J gene TRBJ2-1, with 9 bases fitting TRBD2. The CDR3 nucleotides read TGCGCCATCAGCTTGGTCGCGGGAGGGCCCAATGAGCCGTTCTTC. Translated, it gives CAISLVAGGPNEPFF.